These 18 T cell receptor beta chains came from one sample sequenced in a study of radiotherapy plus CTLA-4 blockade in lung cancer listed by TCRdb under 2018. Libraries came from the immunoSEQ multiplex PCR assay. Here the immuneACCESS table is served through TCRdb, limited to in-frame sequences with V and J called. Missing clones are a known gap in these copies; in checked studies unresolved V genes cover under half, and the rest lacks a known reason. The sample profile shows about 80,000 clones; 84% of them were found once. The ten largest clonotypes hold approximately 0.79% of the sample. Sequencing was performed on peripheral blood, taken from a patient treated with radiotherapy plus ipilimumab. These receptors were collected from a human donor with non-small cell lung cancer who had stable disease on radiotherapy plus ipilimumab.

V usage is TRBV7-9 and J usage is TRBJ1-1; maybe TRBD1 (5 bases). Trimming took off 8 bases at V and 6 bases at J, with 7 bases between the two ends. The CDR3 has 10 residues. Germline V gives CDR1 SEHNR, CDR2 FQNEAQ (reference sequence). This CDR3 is CASATAEAFF. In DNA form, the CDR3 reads TGTGCCAGCGCGACAGCTGAAGCTTTCTTT. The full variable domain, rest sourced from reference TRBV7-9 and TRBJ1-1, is DTGVSQNPRHKITKRGQNVTFRCDPISEHNRLYWYRQTLGQGPEFLTYFQNEAQLEKSRLLSDRFSAERPKGSFSTLEIQRTEQGDSAMYLCASATAEAFFGQGTRLTVV.

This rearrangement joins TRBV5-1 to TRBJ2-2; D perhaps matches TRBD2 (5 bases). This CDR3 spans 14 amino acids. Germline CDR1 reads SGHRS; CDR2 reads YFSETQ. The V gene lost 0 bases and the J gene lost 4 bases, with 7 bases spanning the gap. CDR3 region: CASSLVGSTGELFF. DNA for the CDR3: TGCGCCAGCAGCTTGGTAGGGAGCACCGGGGAGCTGTTTTTT.

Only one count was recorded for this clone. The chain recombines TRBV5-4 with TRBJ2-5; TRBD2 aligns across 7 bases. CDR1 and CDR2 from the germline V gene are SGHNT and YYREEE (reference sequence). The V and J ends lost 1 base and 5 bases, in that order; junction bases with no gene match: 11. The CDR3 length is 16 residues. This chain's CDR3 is CASSLLGGILSETQYF. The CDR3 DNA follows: TGTGCCAGCAGCTTGTTGGGGGGGATACTTTCGGAGACCCAGTACTTC.

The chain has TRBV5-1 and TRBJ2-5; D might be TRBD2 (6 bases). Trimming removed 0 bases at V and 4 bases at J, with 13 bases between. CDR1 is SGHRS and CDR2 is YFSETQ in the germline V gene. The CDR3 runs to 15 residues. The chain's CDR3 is CASSLGGGIPETQYF. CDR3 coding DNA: TGCGCCAGCAGCTTGGGGGGCGGGATTCCAGAGACCCAGTACTTC.

DNA for the CDR3: TGTGCCAGCAGTTACCCCTACAAGAATGAAAAACTGTTTTTT. This encodes CASSYPYKNEKLFF. This rearrangement joins TRBV6-6 to TRBJ1-4; D call uncertain. This CDR3 has 14 amino acids. Germline values: CDR1 MNHNY, CDR2 SVGAGI (reference sequence). Trimming shortened V by 2 bases and J by 5 bases, and 9 bases separated the two germline ends.

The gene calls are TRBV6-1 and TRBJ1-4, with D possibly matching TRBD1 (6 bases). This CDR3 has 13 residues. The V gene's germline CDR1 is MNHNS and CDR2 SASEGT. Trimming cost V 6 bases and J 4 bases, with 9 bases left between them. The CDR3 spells CASRTGNNEKLFF. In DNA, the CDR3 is TGTGCCAGCAGAACAGGGAATAATGAAAAACTGTTTTTT.

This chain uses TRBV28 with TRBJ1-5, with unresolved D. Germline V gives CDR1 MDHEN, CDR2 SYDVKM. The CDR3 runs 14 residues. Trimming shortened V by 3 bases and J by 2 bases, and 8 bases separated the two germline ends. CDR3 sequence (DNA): TGTGCCAGCAGTTTTAGGAACCGCAATCAGCCCCAGCATTTT. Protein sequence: CASSFRNRNQPQHF. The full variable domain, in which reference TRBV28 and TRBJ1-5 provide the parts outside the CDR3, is DVKVTQSSRYLVKRTGEKVFLECVQDMDHENMFWYRQDPGLGLRLIYFSYDVKMKEKGDIPEGYSVSREKKERFSLILESASTNQTSMYLCASSFRNRNQPQHFGDGTRLSIL.

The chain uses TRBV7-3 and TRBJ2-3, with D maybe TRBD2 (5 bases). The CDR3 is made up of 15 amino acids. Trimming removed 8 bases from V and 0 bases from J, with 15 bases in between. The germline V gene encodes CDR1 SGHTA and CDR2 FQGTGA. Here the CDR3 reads CASASIATSTDTQYF. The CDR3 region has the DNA TGTGCCAGCGCTTCTATAGCGACTAGCACAGATACGCAGTATTTT.

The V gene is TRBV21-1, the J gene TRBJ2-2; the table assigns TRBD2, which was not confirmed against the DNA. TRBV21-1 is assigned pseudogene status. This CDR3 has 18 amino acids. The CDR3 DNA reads TGTGCCAGCAGCCTAATGACTAGCGGGGGGGCGTACACCGGGGAGCTGTTTTTT. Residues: CASSLMTSGGAYTGELFF.

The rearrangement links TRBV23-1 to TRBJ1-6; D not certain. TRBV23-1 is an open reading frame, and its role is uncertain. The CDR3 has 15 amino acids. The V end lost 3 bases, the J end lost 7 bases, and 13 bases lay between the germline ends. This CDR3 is CASSQSDPRNSPLHF. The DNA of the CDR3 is TGCGCCAGCAGTCAGTCGGACCCTCGAAATTCACCCCTCCACTTT.

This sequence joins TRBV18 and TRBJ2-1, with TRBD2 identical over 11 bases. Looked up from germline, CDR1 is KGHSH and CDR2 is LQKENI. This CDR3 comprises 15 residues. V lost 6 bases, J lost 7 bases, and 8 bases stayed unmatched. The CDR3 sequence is CASSPSGRRSNEQFF. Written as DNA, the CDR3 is TGTGCCAGCTCGCCTAGCGGGAGGAGGTCTAATGAGCAGTTCTTC.

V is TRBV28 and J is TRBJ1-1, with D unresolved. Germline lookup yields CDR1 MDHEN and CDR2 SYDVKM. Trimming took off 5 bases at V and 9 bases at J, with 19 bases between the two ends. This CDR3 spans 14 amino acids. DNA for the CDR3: TGTGCCAGCAGTCCCGGAGCAGGAGGGTCCCAAGCTTTCTTT. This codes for CASSPGAGGSQAFF.

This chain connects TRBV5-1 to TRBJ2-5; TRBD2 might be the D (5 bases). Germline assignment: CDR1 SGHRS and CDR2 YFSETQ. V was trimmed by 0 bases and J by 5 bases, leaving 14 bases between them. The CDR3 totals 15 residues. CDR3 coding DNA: TGCGCCAGCAGCTTGGCAGGAGGTCGTTGGGAGACCCAGTACTTC. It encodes CASSLAGGRWETQYF.

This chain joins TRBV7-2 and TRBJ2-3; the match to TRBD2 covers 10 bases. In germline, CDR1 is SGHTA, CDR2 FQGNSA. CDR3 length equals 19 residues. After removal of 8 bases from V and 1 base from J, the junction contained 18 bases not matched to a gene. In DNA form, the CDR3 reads TGTGCCAGCGGTATAAGCTTTGGGCTAGCGGGGGCCCGCACAGATACGCAGTATTTT. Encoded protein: CASGISFGLAGARTDTQYF.

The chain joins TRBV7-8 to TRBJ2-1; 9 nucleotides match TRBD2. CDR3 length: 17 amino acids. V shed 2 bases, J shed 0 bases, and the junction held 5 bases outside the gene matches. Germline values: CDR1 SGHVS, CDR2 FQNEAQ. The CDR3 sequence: CASSLNSGGLSYNEQFF. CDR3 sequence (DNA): TGTGCCAGCAGCTTAAATAGCGGGGGCCTCTCCTACAATGAGCAGTTCTTC.

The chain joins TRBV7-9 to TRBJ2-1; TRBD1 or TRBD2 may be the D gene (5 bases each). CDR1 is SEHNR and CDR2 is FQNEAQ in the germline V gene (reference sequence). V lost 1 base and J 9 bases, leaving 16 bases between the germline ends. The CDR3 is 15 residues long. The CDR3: CASSLGGGGLAEQFF. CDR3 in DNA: TGTGCCAGCAGCTTAGGGGGTGGGGGTTTGGCTGAGCAGTTCTTC. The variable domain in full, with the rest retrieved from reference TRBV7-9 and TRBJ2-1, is DTGVSQNPRHKITKRGQNVTFRCDPISEHNRLYWYRQTLGQGPEFLTYFQNEAQLEKSRLLSDRFSAERPKGSFSTLEIQRTEQGDSAMYLCASSLGGGGLAEQFFGPGTRLTVL.

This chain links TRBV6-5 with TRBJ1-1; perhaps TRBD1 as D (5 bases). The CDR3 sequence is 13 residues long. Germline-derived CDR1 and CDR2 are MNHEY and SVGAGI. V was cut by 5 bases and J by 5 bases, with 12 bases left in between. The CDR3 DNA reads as TGTGCCAGCAGTGCGCGAGGGGAAACTGAAGCTTTCTTT. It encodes CASSARGETEAFF.

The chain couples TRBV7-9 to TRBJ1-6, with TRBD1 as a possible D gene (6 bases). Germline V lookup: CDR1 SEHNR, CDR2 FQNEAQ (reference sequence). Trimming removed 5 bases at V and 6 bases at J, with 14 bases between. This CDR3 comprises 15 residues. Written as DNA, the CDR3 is TGTGCCAGCAGCGTGAGTGACAGGTTTAATTCACCCCTCCACTTT. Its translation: CASSVSDRFNSPLHF.